The next 21 T cell receptor beta chains were all read from a single sample in a study of blood T cell repertoires in COVID-19. The repertoire was sequenced with immunoSEQ multiplex PCR; TCRdb's copy has only in-frame clones and lacks some. The repertoire consists of more than 110,000 clones, with 65% to 80% occurring once and the leading ten covering approximately 3.5%. Sequenced input: peripheral blood. Source of these receptors: a man in his 60s with acute or convalescent COVID-19.

The chain couples TRBV7-9 to TRBJ1-5; D is perhaps TRBD1 (5 bases). The CDR3 covers 17 residues. The germline V and J ends were trimmed by 1 base and 2 bases, with 15 bases remaining between them. Germline V gives CDR1 SEHNR, CDR2 FQNEAQ (reference sequence). As DNA, the CDR3 is TGTGCCAGCAGCTTAGGAAGGGGCGGCCAAGGCAATCAGCCCCAGCATTTT. It specifies CASSLGRGGQGNQPQHF.

The sample holds one count of this clone. The chain combines TRBV24-1 with TRBJ2-4; 10 nucleotides agree with TRBD1. J was trimmed by 3 bases and V by 6 bases; bases with no gene match: 7. This CDR3 has 16 amino acids. Per the germline V gene, CDR1 is KGHDR and CDR2 is SFDVKD. CDR3 DNA sequence: TGTGCCACCAGTACCACTGGACAGGGGGGCAAAAACATTCAGTACTTC. It codes for CATSTTGQGGKNIQYF.

The genes are TRBV19 and TRBJ2-7; 8 bases agree with TRBD2. Germline-derived CDR1 and CDR2 are LNHDA and SQIVND (reference sequence). The V segment lost 5 bases and the J segment 0 bases; nucleotides outside the gene matches: 9. This CDR3 has 16 amino acids. The CDR3 reads CASSGELAASSYEQYF. The CDR3 DNA is TGTGCCAGTAGTGGCGAACTAGCGGCAAGCTCCTACGAGCAGTACTTC.

CDR3 sequence: CATSRQGINEKLFF. In DNA form, the CDR3 reads TGTGCCACCAGCAGACAGGGGATAAATGAAAAACTGTTTTTT. The V and J genes are TRBV15 and TRBJ1-4; tentative D call: TRBD1 (6 bases). Trimming took 2 bases from V and 5 from J, leaving 9 bases between them. This CDR3 has 14 residues. Per germline, CDR1 LNHNV and CDR2 YYDKDF (reference sequence).

The V gene is TRBV19, the J gene TRBJ1-2; perhaps TRBD1 as D (5 bases). Trimming pared 5 bases from V and 4 bases from J, leaving 17 bases between. CDR1 is LNHDA, CDR2 SQIVND, per germline (reference sequence). The CDR3 extends over 15 amino acids. This CDR3 is CASSAGTGAFYGYTF. In DNA, the CDR3 is TGTGCCAGTAGTGCTGGGACTGGGGCCTTCTATGGCTACACCTTC. Drawing the rest from reference TRBV19 and TRBJ1-2, the complete variable domain is DGGITQSPKYLFRKEGQNVTLSCEQNLNHDAMYWYRQDPGQGLRLIYYSQIVNDFQKGDIAEGYSVSREKKESFPLTVTSAQKNPTAFYLCASSAGTGAFYGYTFGSGTRLTVV.

J is TRBJ1-5 and V is TRBV28; D possibly corresponds to TRBD1 (5 bases). The V and J ends lost 8 bases and 0 bases respectively, with 8 bases between them. The CDR3 has 13 residues. The germline CDR1 and CDR2 sequences are MDHEN and SYDVKM. In nucleotides, the CDR3 is TGTGCCAGCGCCAGGGATAGCAATCAGCCCCAGCATTTT. It yields the protein CASARDSNQPQHF.

V gene TRBV2 combines with J gene TRBJ1-3, with unresolved D. From germline, CDR1 is SNHLY and CDR2 FYNNEI. V gave up 3 bases and J gave up 2 bases, with 14 bases separating them. The CDR3 is 16 residues long. DNA for the CDR3: TGTGCCAGCAGTGATTATTCGGGTGTAGCTGGAAACACCATATATTTT. This translates into CASSDYSGVAGNTIYF.

The chain is built from TRBV7-6 and TRBJ2-1; a weak D match, TRBD2 (5 bases). CDR1 and CDR2 from the germline V gene are SGHVS and FNYEAQ. The CDR3 consists of 14 residues. V shed 4 bases and J shed 1 base, with 8 bases lying between them. DNA for the CDR3: TGTGCCAGCAGCTCGGAGGTATCCTACAATGAGCAGTTCTTC. Translation: CASSSEVSYNEQFF.

The rearrangement joins TRBV7-8 to TRBJ2-5; D perhaps matches TRBD2 (5 bases). Trimming stripped 7 bases from V and 1 base from J, with 10 bases between. Germline assignment: CDR1 SGHVS and CDR2 FQNEAQ. This CDR3 is built from 13 residues. The chain's CDR3 is CASTRGFQETQYF. CDR3 nucleotide sequence: TGTGCCAGCACACGGGGTTTCCAAGAGACCCAGTACTTC.

The chain is built from TRBV11-1 and TRBJ1-4; 7 nucleotides line up with TRBD1. Germline V gives CDR1 SGHAT, CDR2 FQDESV (reference sequence). This CDR3 has 14 residues. The junction had 4 bases not matched to a gene; V was cut back by 3 bases and J by 6 bases. The CDR3 DNA reads as TGTGCCAGCAGCTTCGGGACAGATGATGAAAAACTGTTTTTT. Translated: CASSFGTDDEKLFF.

The V and J genes are TRBV5-5 and TRBJ1-1, with 8 bases matching TRBD1. This CDR3 has 15 amino acids. V shed 10 bases and J 1 base; nucleotides not matched to a gene: 12. Germline V gives CDR1 SGHKS, CDR2 YYEKEE (reference sequence). The CDR3 nucleotides are TGTGCCCGTTGTGGACAGGGAGAGGGGAACACTGAAGCTTTCTTT. Translating it yields CARCGQGEGNTEAFF. Variable domain in full (rest from reference TRBV5-5 and TRBJ1-1): DAGVTQSPTHLIKTRGQQVTLRCSPISGHKSVSWYQQVLGQGPQFIFQYYEKEERGRGNFPDRFSARQFPNYSSELNVNALLLGDSALYLCARCGQGEGNTEAFFGQGTRLTVV.

This clone was counted only a few times. The chain uses TRBV30 and TRBJ2-1; TRBD2 might be the D (6 bases). The germline CDR1 and CDR2 sequences are GTSNPN and SVGIG (reference sequence). The CDR3 consists of 15 residues. Trimming took 3 bases from V and 6 from J, leaving 18 bases between them. CDR3 sequence reads: CAWSIGRDPLNEQFF. The DNA for the CDR3 is TGTGCCTGGAGCATAGGGCGGGACCCCCTCAATGAGCAGTTCTTC.

The V and J genes are TRBV7-2 and TRBJ1-1, with D tentatively TRBD1 (5 bases). Germline lookup yields CDR1 SGHTA and CDR2 FQGNSA. The CDR3 has 16 amino acids. V was clipped by 0 bases and J by 0 bases, with 11 bases between them. The CDR3 DNA reads as TGTGCCAGCAGCTTAGCAGGGGCGGGGCTGAACACTGAAGCTTTCTTT. Translating gives CASSLAGAGLNTEAFF.

The V gene is TRBV28, the J gene TRBJ1-6, with 8 bases fitting TRBD1. Germline lookup yields CDR1 MDHEN and CDR2 SYDVKM. The CDR3 is made up of 14 amino acids. Germline trimming cut 3 bases from V and 7 bases from J; bases unmatched to any gene: 2. The CDR3 DNA follows: TGTGCCAGCAGTTTCGGACAGGGAAATTCACCCCTCCACTTT. It translates to CASSFGQGNSPLHF. Combining the CDR3 with reference TRBV28 and TRBJ1-6 gives the whole variable domain DVKVTQSSRYLVKRTGEKVFLECVQDMDHENMFWYRQDPGLGLRLIYFSYDVKMKEKGDIPEGYSVSREKKERFSLILESASTNQTSMYLCASSFGQGNSPLHFGNGTRLTVT.

DNA of the CDR3: TGTGCCATCAGTTATAGCGGGAGAACAGATACGCAGTATTTT. It specifies CAISYSGRTDTQYF. The chain links TRBV10-3 to TRBJ2-3; TRBD2 matches at 9 bases. CDR3 length: 14 residues. V shed 5 bases and J 3 bases; nucleotides not matched to a gene: 3. Germline values: CDR1 ENHRY, CDR2 SYGVKD.

This sequence joins TRBV7-9 and TRBJ1-2; 10 positions match TRBD1. With 5 bases clipped from V and 8 bases from J, the junction kept 5 bases outside the gene matches. Germline CDR1 SEHNR, CDR2 FQNEAQ (reference sequence). There are 13 residues in the CDR3. This CDR3 is CASSDGDRGGYTF. DNA for the CDR3: TGTGCCAGCAGCGACGGGGACAGGGGCGGCTACACCTTC.

This chain uses TRBV19 with TRBJ2-1; 8 nucleotides align to TRBD2. Germline V gene sequence: CDR1 LNHDA, CDR2 SQIVND (reference sequence). This CDR3 has 16 residues. V was clipped by 1 base and J by 9 bases; unmatched bases: 11. CDR3: CASSIVIVRSGSEQFF. The DNA of the CDR3 is TGTGCCAGTAGTATAGTCATCGTTAGGAGCGGGAGTGAGCAGTTCTTC.

The rearrangement joins TRBV27 to TRBJ2-1; D perhaps matches TRBD2 (6 bases). Between the trimmed V and J ends, which lost 8 bases and 6 bases, there was a span of 17 bases. CDR3 length equals 14 residues. From germline, CDR1 is MNHEY and CDR2 SMNVEV (reference sequence). The CDR3 coding sequence is TGTGCCAGCGCAACGGGGACTTCCGGCAATGAGCAGTTCTTC. Amino acids: CASATGTSGNEQFF.

Written as DNA, the CDR3 is TGTGCCAGCAGCCAAGATGTACTAGCTGCAGATACGCAGTATTTT. Its protein is CASSQDVLAADTQYF. The rearrangement uses TRBV14 and TRBJ2-3; a weak D match, TRBD2 (6 bases). Germline lookup yields CDR1 SGHDN and CDR2 FVKESK. The CDR3 has 15 residues. V was cut by 0 bases and J by 4 bases, with 11 bases left in between.

The rearrangement uses TRBV7-3 and TRBJ2-3; 10 bases are shared with TRBD2. There are 15 residues in the CDR3. CDR1 is SGHTA, CDR2 FQGTGA, per germline. Losses at the gene ends were 5 bases for V and 6 bases for J; bases not matched to a gene: 8. The CDR3 protein is CASSPLAGMSDTQYF. The CDR3 coding sequence is TGTGCCAGCAGCCCACTAGCGGGGATGTCCGATACGCAGTATTTT.

This clone has a handful of counts. The gene calls are TRBV28 and TRBJ1-5; 7 bases align to TRBD1. The germline V gene encodes CDR1 MDHEN and CDR2 SYDVKM. This CDR3 region has 14 residues. The V and J ends lost 10 bases and 3 bases, in that order; junction bases with no gene match: 9. CDR3: CAILGGSANQPQHF. CDR3 in DNA: TGTGCCATCCTAGGGGGCTCAGCCAATCAGCCCCAGCATTTT.